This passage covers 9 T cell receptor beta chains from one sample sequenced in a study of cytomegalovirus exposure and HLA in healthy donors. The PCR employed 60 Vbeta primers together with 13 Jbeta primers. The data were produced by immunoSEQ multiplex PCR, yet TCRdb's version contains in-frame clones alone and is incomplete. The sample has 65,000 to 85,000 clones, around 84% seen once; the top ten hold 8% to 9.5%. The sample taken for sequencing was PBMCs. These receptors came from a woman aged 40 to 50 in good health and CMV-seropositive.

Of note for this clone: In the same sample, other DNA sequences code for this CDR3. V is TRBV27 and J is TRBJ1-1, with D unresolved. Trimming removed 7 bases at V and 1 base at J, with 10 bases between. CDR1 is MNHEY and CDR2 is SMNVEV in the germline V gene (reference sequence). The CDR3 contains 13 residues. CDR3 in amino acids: CASIPLGNTEAFF. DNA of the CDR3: TGTGCCAGCATTCCCCTAGGGAACACTGAAGCTTTCTTT.

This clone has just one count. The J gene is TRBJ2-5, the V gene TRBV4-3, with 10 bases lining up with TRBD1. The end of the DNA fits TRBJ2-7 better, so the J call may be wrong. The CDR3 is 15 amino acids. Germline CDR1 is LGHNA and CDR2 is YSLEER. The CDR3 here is CASSRDRGPLYEQYF. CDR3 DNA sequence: TGCGCCAGCAGCCGGGACAGGGGCCCCCTCTACGAGCAGTACTTC.

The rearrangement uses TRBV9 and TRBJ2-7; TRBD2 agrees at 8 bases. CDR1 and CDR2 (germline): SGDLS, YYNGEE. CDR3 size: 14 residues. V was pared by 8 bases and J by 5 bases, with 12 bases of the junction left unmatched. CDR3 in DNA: TGTGCCAGTGCGACCGGGACTAGAGCTAACGAGCAGTACTTC. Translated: CASATGTRANEQYF.

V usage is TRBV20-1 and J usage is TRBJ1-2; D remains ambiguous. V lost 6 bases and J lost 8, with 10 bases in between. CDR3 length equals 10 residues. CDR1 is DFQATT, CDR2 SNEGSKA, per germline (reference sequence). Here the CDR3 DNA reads TGCAGTGCCATAGATGAAGGCTACACCTTC. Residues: CSAIDEGYTF.

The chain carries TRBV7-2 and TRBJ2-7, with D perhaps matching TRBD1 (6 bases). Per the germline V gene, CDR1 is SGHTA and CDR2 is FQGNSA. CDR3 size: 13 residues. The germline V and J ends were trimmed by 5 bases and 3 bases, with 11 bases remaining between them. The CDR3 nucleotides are TGTGCCAGCAGCAGCGGACAGCTCTACGAGCAGTACTTC. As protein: CASSSGQLYEQYF.

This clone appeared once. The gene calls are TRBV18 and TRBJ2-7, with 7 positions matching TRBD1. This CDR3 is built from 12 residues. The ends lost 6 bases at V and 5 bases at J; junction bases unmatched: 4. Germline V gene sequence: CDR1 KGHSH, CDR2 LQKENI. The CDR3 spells CASSYDRDEQYF. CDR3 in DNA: TGTGCCAGCTCGTACGACAGGGACGAGCAGTACTTC.

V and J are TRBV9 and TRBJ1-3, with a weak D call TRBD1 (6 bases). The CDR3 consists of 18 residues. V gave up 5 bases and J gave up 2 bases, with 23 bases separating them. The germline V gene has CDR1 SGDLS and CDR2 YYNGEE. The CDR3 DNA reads TGTGCCAGCAGTCGGGGGGCAGGGGTTATATCGGCTGGAAACACCATATATTTT. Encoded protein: CASSRGAGVISAGNTIYF.

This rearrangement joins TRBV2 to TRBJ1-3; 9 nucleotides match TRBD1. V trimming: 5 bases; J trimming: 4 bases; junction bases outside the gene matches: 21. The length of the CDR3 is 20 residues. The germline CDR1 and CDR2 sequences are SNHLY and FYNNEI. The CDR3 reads CASSWDRARAGGNPGNTIYF. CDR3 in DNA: TGTGCCAGCAGTTGGGACAGGGCAAGAGCTGGAGGGAACCCGGGAAACACCATATATTTT.

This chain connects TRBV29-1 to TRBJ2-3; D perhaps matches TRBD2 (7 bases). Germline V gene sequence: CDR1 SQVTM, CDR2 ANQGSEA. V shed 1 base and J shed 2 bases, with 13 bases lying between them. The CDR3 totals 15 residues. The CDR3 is CSVEGGGGNTDTQYF. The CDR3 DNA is TGCAGCGTTGAAGGAGGGGGGGGGAACACAGATACGCAGTATTTT.